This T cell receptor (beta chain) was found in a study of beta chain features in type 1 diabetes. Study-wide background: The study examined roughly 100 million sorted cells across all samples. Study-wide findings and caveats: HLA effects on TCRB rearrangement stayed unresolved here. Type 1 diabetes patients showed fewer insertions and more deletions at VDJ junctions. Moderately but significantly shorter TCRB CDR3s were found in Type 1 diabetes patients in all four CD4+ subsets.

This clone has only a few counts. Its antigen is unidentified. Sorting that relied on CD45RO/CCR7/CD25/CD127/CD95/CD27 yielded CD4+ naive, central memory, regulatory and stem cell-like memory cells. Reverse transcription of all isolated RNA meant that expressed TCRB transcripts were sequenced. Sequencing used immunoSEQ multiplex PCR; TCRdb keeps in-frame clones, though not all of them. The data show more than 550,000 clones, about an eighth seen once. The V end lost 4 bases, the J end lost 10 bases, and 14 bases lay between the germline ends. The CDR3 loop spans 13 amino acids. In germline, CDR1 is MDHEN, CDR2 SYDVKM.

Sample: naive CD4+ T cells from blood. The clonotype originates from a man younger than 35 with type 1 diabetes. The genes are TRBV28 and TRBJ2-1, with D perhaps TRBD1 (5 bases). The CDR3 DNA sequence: TGTGCCAGCAGTTCCCCAACCCCAGGGGAGCAGTTCTTC. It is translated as CASSSPTPGEQFF.